The 4 T cell receptor beta chains below come from one sample, sequenced in a study of T cell responses to AZD1222 COVID-19 vaccine. Profiled with immunoSEQ multiplex PCR; TCRdb holds only in-frame clones, not every one. The table has 90,000 to 110,000 clones, 88% seen once. The sample consisted of peripheral blood, taken on day 0 of AZD1222 vaccination. Receptors originate from an adult in good health.

V gene TRBV19 combines with J gene TRBJ2-1; D may be TRBD2 (6 bases). Trimming took off 10 bases at V and 7 bases at J, with 20 bases between the two ends. CDR1 is LNHDA, CDR2 SQIVND, per germline (reference sequence). The length of the CDR3 is 14 residues. This chain's CDR3 is CATSLRLAMNEQFF. CDR3 DNA sequence: TGTGCCACCTCCCTTCGGCTAGCGATGAATGAGCAGTTCTTC.

Note on this clone: Other DNA sequences within the sample encode an identical CDR3. DNA of the CDR3: TGTGCCAGCAGCTTAACCGCCAGCACAGATACGCAGTATTTT. Translating it yields CASSLTASTDTQYF. This chain joins TRBV7-2 and TRBJ2-3; D ambiguous. The CDR3 spans 14 residues. Germline lookup yields CDR1 SGHTA and CDR2 FQGNSA. Trimming removed 2 bases at V and 0 bases at J, with 6 bases between.

The chain carries TRBV11-3 and TRBJ2-5, with TRBD2 as a possible D gene (6 bases). This CDR3 region has 13 residues. V dropped 8 bases and J dropped 5 bases, with 15 bases sitting between them. Germline-derived CDR1 and CDR2 are SGHNT and YENEEA. As DNA, the CDR3 is TGTGCCAGCGGGTTCACGGAGGGGGAGACCCAGTACTTC. This codes for CASGFTEGETQYF.

The V call is TRBV6-6, the J call TRBJ1-5; the D is unclear. This CDR3 is built from 14 residues. Trimming removed 6 bases at V and 3 bases at J, with 12 bases between. Germline V gives CDR1 MNHNY, CDR2 SVGAGI (reference sequence). CDR3 loop: CASRGRAYNQPQHF. In DNA, the CDR3 is TGTGCCAGCAGGGGCCGGGCCTACAATCAGCCCCAGCATTTT.